This T cell receptor (beta chain) was sequenced in a study of beta chain features in type 1 diabetes. Study as a whole: Researchers looked at some 99 million sorted cells across all samples.

General observations from the study: TCRB CDR3s from Type 1 diabetes patients were moderately but significantly shorter in all four CD4+ subsets.

CDR3 size: 14 residues. The V gene end was trimmed by 0 bases and the J gene end by 2 bases; junction bases not matched to a gene: 1. CDR1 SGHNT and CDR2 YYREEE come from the germline V gene (reference sequence). This clone was observed a handful of times. What it recognizes is unknown. TCRB transcripts that were expressed got sequenced, as all of the isolated RNA had been reverse transcribed. The table came from immunoSEQ multiplex PCR; TCRdb's copy has only in-frame clones and leaves some out. The sample has hundreds of thousands of clones; 13% are singletons. The TCR comes from a man aged 18 to 30 with type 1 diabetes. The chain recombines TRBV5-4 with TRBJ1-2, with 7 bases identical to TRBD1. Sequencing was carried out using naive CD4+ T cells from blood. This chain's CDR3 is CASSLGTGNYGYTF. The CDR3 nucleotides are TGTGCCAGCAGCTTGGGGACAGGCAACTATGGCTACACCTTC.